This T cell receptor beta chain emerged from a study of human T cells and chemical hapten exposure. Study at large: Small pooled library volume differences chiefly drove per-sample TCR yield variation.

The V segment lost 6 bases and the J segment 0 bases; nucleotides outside the gene matches: 7. Per the germline V gene, CDR1 is MNHEY and CDR2 is SVGAGI. This CDR3 contains 15 residues. Documented time point: patch test 1, 2 weeks after DPC sensitization. Regarding treatment: therapeutic diphenylcyclopropenone sensitization with weekly scalp DPC. From whole blood left unfractionated, total RNA was extracted. Original methodology: The median was 95,638 TCRs per sample, ranging roughly 20,000 to 750,000. TCRdb re-called the RACE reads with MiXCR, one entry per CDR3 protein. These V and J calls rely on TCRdb rather than the paper's analysis. This table holds about 340,000 distinct CDR3 sequences, approximately 6.9% found once.

The V and J genes are TRBV6-5 and TRBJ1-1; TRBD1 matches 7 bases. The receptor's source is a woman aged 18 to 35 with alopecia areata. Some clones in this sample may be carry-over from other donors' samples. The sample in question was whole blood, obtained in connection with sensitization to the hapten diphenylcyclopropenone (DPC). CDR3 sequence: CASSRGQFMNTEAFF. For the CDR3, the DNA is TGTGCCAGCAGCCGGGGACAGTTCATGAACACTGAAGCTTTCTTT.